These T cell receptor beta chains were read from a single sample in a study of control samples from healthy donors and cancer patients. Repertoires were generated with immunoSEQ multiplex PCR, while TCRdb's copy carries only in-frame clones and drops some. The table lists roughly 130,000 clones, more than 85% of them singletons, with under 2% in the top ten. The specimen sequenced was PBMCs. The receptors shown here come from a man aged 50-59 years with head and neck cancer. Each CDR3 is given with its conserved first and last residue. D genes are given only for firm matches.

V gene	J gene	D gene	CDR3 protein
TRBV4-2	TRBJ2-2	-	CASSQVNPNTGELFF
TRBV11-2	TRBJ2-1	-	CASSLPPRINEQFF
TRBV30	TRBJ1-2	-	CAWSIGNGYTF
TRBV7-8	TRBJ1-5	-	CASSERLIRNQPQHF
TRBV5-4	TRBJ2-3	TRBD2	CASSAGGITDTQYF
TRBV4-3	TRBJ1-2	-	CASRLGFYQGKSGGYTF
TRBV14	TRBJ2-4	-	CASSQRGSAKNIQYF
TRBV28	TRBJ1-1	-	CASSLGLSKGAFF
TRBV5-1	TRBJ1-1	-	CASSLVGPDTEAFF
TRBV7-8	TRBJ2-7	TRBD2	CASSRGGGSSYEQYF
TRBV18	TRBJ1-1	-	CASSPGSVNTEAFF
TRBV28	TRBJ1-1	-	CASSIQYRIAEAFF
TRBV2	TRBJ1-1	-	CASYQGSGTEAFF
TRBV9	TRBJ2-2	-	CASSVGNTGELFF
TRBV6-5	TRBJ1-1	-	CASSYLQNTEAFF
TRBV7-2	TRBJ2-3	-	CASSLEATADTQYF
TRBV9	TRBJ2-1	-	CASSVRPANGGHNEQFF
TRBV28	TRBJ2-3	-	CASSSPDTQYF